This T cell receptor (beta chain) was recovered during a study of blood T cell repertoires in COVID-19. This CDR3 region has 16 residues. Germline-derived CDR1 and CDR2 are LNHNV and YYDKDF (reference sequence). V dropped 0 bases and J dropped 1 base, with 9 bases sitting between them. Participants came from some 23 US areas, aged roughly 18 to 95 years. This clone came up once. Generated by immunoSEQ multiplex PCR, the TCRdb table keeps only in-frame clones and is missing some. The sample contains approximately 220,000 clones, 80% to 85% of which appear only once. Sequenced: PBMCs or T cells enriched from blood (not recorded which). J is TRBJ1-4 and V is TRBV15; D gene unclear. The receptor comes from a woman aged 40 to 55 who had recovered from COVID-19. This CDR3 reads CATSRDPGRTNEKLFF. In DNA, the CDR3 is TGTGCCACCAGCAGAGATCCTGGCAGAACTAATGAAAAACTGTTTTTT.